This is a list of T cell receptor beta chains from one sample in a study of beta chain features in type 1 diabetes. Sequencing used immunoSEQ multiplex PCR; TCRdb keeps in-frame clones, though not all of them. The sample lists 300,000 or so clones, over 7% occurring once. The sample comprised central memory CD4+ T cells from blood. The receptor source for this set is a man aged 30 to 45 with type 1 diabetes. Both conserved end residues are part of each CDR3. The order of the fields is CDR3 length, V gene, J gene, CDR3 protein.

>11|TRBV20-1|TRBJ2-1
CSASPHNEQFF
>12|TRBV13|TRBJ2-7
CASSSAAYEQYF
>15|TRBV4-1|TRBJ2-7
CASSQDTRGVYEQYF
>13|TRBV2|TRBJ1-2
CASSRDNNYGYTF
>12|TRBV27|TRBJ2-2
CASRRHTGELFF
>13|TRBV30|TRBJ1-6
CAWSVTGNSPLHF
>14|TRBV11-2|TRBJ1-3
CASSFPYQGNTIYF
>13|TRBV18|TRBJ1-1
CASSPQGDTEAFF
>14|TRBV9|TRBJ1-1
CASSSVGWDTEAFF
>12|TRBV2|TRBJ2-5
CASTPGTETQYF
>9|TRBV3-1/TRBV3-2|TRBJ2-7
CASGREQYF
>13|TRBV27|TRBJ2-3
CASSRVGPDTQYF
>16|TRBV30|TRBJ1-3
CAWGIAGSTSGNTIYF
>14|TRBV7-2|TRBJ1-6
CASSPQGSHSPLHF
>14|TRBV19|TRBJ2-2
CASSMQANTGELFF
>16|TRBV10-3|TRBJ2-3
CAISESASGDTDTQYF
>12|TRBV27|TRBJ1-5
CATGTGTQPQHF